This is a list of T cell receptor beta chains from one sample in a study of T cell responses to AZD1222 COVID-19 vaccine. Profiled with immunoSEQ multiplex PCR; TCRdb holds only in-frame clones, not every one. The sample has 70,000 to 95,000 clones; 80% to 90% are singletons. Specimen: peripheral blood, collected 28 days after the second AZD1222 dose. These receptors were taken from an adult who received the AZD1222 COVID-19 vaccine. CDR3s include the opening cysteine and the closing phenylalanine or tryptophan. D genes are given only for firm matches. For some rows the clone size is stated as once, few or many, or as a class when expanded; others skip it.

size,D,J,V,DNA,CDR3
-,-,TRBJ1-6,TRBV5-6,TGTGCCAGCAGTTCAGAGGGGTTCTCACCCCTCCACTTT,CASSSEGFSPLHF
-,-,TRBJ1-1,TRBV27,TGTGCCAGCAGCCCACAGATAGAATACACTGAAGCTTTCTTT,CASSPQIEYTEAFF
-,TRBD1,TRBJ1-5,TRBV6-6,TGTGCCAGCAGTCCGTGGACAGGGGGCGGAAACAATCAGCCCCAGCATTTT,CASSPWTGGGNNQPQHF
-,-,TRBJ2-4,TRBV19,TGTGCCAGTAGGGACAGAATCAAAAACATTCAGTACTTC,CASRDRIKNIQYF
-,-,TRBJ2-5,TRBV7-2,TGTGCCAGCAGCTTAGGGACAAGCCTTCAAGAGACCCAGTACTTC,CASSLGTSLQETQYF
-,-,TRBJ1-1,TRBV9,TGTGCCAGCAGCGTAAGAGGGAACACTGAAGCTTTCTTT,CASSVRGNTEAFF
-,-,TRBJ2-7,TRBV11-3,TGTGCCAGCAGCTGGACCTCGGCCTACGAGCAGTACTTC,CASSWTSAYEQYF
few,-,TRBJ2-5,TRBV9,TGTGCCAGCAGCGTAGGAGGGGGGATCGGGGAGACCCAGTACTTC,CASSVGGGIGETQYF
-,TRBD2,TRBJ2-7,TRBV9,TGTGCCAGCAGCGTAAGCTCGTCGGGCGGGAGCTCCTACGAGCAGTACTTC,CASSVSSSGGSSYEQYF
-,TRBD1,TRBJ1-1,TRBV19,TGTGCCAGTTCCGGGACAGCAGGGACTGAAGCTTTCTTT,CASSGTAGTEAFF
few,-,TRBJ1-2,TRBV6-2/TRBV6-3,TGTGCCAGCAGCGAGCAGTGGTATGGCTACACCTTC,CASSEQWYGYTF
once,TRBD2,TRBJ2-1,TRBV2,TGTGCCAGCAAGGGCGGGAGGGCCAGCAATGAGCAGTTCTTC,CASKGGRASNEQFF
once,TRBD1,TRBJ2-1,TRBV9,TGTGCCAGCAGCGTAGATACAGGGGCCTACTACAATGAGCAGTTCTTC,CASSVDTGAYYNEQFF
-,-,TRBJ1-4,TRBV18,TGTGCCAGCTCACCACCAGAAGAAAAACTGTTTTTT,CASSPPEEKLFF
-,-,TRBJ2-5,TRBV7-9,TGTGCCAGCAGCTTAGGGCAAGGGGAGACCCAGTACTTC,CASSLGQGETQYF
-,-,TRBJ1-2,TRBV5-4,TGTGCCAGCAGCTTGGCGGGGGGTTCGGATGGCTACACCTTC,CASSLAGGSDGYTF
-,-,TRBJ1-1,TRBV6-9,TGTGCCAGCAGTTCGATGGGGGTTTCGGTCACTGAAGCTTTCTTT,CASSSMGVSVTEAFF
-,-,TRBJ2-3,TRBV5-6,TGTGCCAGCAGCCGTCGGTGGGTTGGCACAGATACGCAGTATTTT,CASSRRWVGTDTQYF
once,TRBD1,TRBJ1-2,TRBV29-1,TGCAGCGCGACAGGGGGCGGAAACTATGGCTACACCTTC,CSATGGGNYGYTF
-,-,TRBJ2-3,TRBV4-2,TGTGCCAGCAGCCAAGACAAGGGGGTATTCACAGATACGCAGTATTTT,CASSQDKGVFTDTQYF
-,-,TRBJ1-1,TRBV25-1,TGTGCCAGCAGTGGGGGCTGGGTGAGGAACACTGAAGCTTTCTTT,CASSGGWVRNTEAFF
-,-,TRBJ2-1,TRBV5-5,TGTGCCAGCAGCTTGGAGGACTGGGGTGAGCAGTTCTTC,CASSLEDWGEQFF
-,-,TRBJ2-2,TRBV5-4,TGTGCCAGCAGCTTGGGTGGGATTGGTTTCGCGAACACCGGGGAGCTGTTTTTT,CASSLGGIGFANTGELFF
-,-,TRBJ1-6,TRBV29-1,TGCAGCGTCGGGGGGGGCCTCGGTGATTCACCCCTCCACTTT,CSVGGGLGDSPLHF
-,TRBD1,TRBJ1-2,TRBV19,TGTGCCAGTAGCCCTCTTCCGGGACAGGGGCAATATGGCTACACCTTC,CASSPLPGQGQYGYTF
once,-,TRBJ1-3,TRBV9,TGTGCCAGCAGCCCACGGACGAGGATAAATGGAAACACCATATATTTT,CASSPRTRINGNTIYF
-,-,TRBJ1-2,TRBV6-5,TGTGCCAGCAGTTACTCAGACGGGAACGGCTACACCTTC,CASSYSDGNGYTF
-,-,TRBJ1-1,TRBV6-5,TGTGCCAGCAGCCCCGTGTGGGGGTGGAACACTGAAGCTTTCTTT,CASSPVWGWNTEAFF
once,-,TRBJ1-1,TRBV6-5,TGTGCCAGCAGTTACAGCCAGGGAGGCGGTGAAGCTTTCTTT,CASSYSQGGGEAFF
-,-,TRBJ1-1,TRBV11-2,TGTGCCAGCAGCTTAGGGGGACAACCCAAGCCTGAAGCTTTCTTT,CASSLGGQPKPEAFF
once,-,TRBJ1-6,TRBV10-1,TGCGCCAGCAGTGAGGGCAATTCACCCCTCCACTTT,CASSEGNSPLHF
-,-,TRBJ2-1,TRBV18,TGTGCCAGCTCACCATCGTGGGGGTCCTACAATGAGCAGTTCTTC,CASSPSWGSYNEQFF
-,-,TRBJ2-3,TRBV5-6,TGTGCCAGCAGCAAGCACCTTATTACTAGCACAGATACGCAGTATTTT,CASSKHLITSTDTQYF
-,-,TRBJ2-1,TRBV19,TGTGCCAGTAGTATCAGGTTAGATGAGCAGTTCTTC,CASSIRLDEQFF
-,TRBD2,TRBJ2-1,TRBV27,TGTGCCAGCAGTTCAAGCGTTGGCACTAGCGGCTACAATGAGCAGTTCTTC,CASSSSVGTSGYNEQFF
-,-,TRBJ1-1,TRBV10-3,TGTGCCATCAGGGCCGCCTTGTTAGACCTTATGAACACTGAAGCTTTCTTT,CAIRAALLDLMNTEAFF
-,-,TRBJ1-5,TRBV18,TGTGCCAGCTCAGTCAGACCGGGAGGGGGAGGCAATCAGCCCCAGCATTTT,CASSVRPGGGGNQPQHF
-,-,TRBJ1-1,TRBV19,TGTGCCAGTAGTCATGGGGAGGGGCAGGTTCGTAGGACTGAAGCTTTCTTT,CASSHGEGQVRRTEAFF
once,TRBD2,TRBJ2-2,TRBV10-3,TGTGCCACCTCTTTAGGACTAGCGGGAGAAACCGGGGAGCTGTTTTTT,CATSLGLAGETGELFF
-,TRBD2,TRBJ2-2,TRBV10-3,TGTGCCATCAGTGTCGAGCGGGGGGGCAGGAGGGAGCTGTTTTTT,CAISVERGGRRELFF
-,-,TRBJ2-1,TRBV11-3,TGTGCCAGCAGCTCTCCCCCGAGGTCCAATGAGCAGTTCTTC,CASSSPPRSNEQFF
-,-,TRBJ1-1,TRBV9,TGTGCCAGCAGTGAACAGGGAGGCACTGAAGCTTTCTTT,CASSEQGGTEAFF
-,TRBD1,TRBJ2-7,TRBV11-2,TGTGCCAGCAGCTCCGGGACAGGGGGGTTCGAGCAGTACTTC,CASSSGTGGFEQYF